A selection of T cell receptor beta chains follows, all from one sample in a study of blood T cell repertoires in COVID-19. TCRdb's copy holds only in-frame clones and misses some; the assay was immunoSEQ multiplex PCR. The sample gives under 250,000 clones, 70% to 90% of which show up once; approximately 9.1% is in the top ten. The sequenced material came from PBMCs or T cells enriched from blood (not recorded which). Every receptor here comes from a woman in her 50s with acute COVID-19. Each CDR3 is given with its conserved first and last residue. A D gene is named only where the DNA matches it firmly. The size entry is marked missing in some rows and otherwise reads once, few, many or a size class.

d_gene: TRBD1
v_gene: TRBV7-2
abundance: NA
j_gene: TRBJ2-5
CDR3aa: CASSSRVTGGYETQYF
CDR3nt: TGTGCCAGCAGCTCCCGGGTTACAGGGGGGTACGAGACCCAGTACTTC

d_gene: NA
v_gene: TRBV5-6
abundance: NA
j_gene: TRBJ1-6
CDR3aa: CASSLKESYNSPLHF
CDR3nt: TGTGCCAGCAGCCTAAAAGAATCCTATAATTCACCCCTCCACTTT

d_gene: NA
v_gene: TRBV9
abundance: once
j_gene: TRBJ2-7
CDR3aa: CASSVAPTSYEQYF
CDR3nt: TGTGCCAGCAGCGTAGCCCCGACATCCTACGAGCAGTACTTC

d_gene: NA
v_gene: TRBV4-1
abundance: few
j_gene: TRBJ1-4
CDR3aa: CASSQGGAWARRANEKLFF
CDR3nt: TGCGCCAGCAGCCAAGGCGGCGCTTGGGCTCGGAGGGCTAATGAAAAACTGTTTTTT

d_gene: NA
v_gene: TRBV4-1
abundance: NA
j_gene: TRBJ2-3
CDR3aa: CASSQGPLGTDTQYF
CDR3nt: TGCGCCAGCAGCCAAGGACCACTAGGCACAGATACGCAGTATTTT

d_gene: NA
v_gene: TRBV18
abundance: NA
j_gene: TRBJ2-5
CDR3aa: CASSTTGPQETQYF
CDR3nt: TGTGCCAGCTCTACCACAGGTCCCCAAGAGACCCAGTACTTC

d_gene: NA
v_gene: TRBV5-5
abundance: NA
j_gene: TRBJ1-1
CDR3aa: CASSPLSGNTEAFF
CDR3nt: TGTGCCAGCAGCCCCCTATCAGGGAACACTGAAGCTTTCTTT

d_gene: NA
v_gene: TRBV30
abundance: once
j_gene: TRBJ1-1
CDR3aa: CAGGGGSYLNTEAFF
CDR3nt: TGTGCCGGAGGGGGGGGGAGTTACTTGAACACTGAAGCTTTCTTT

d_gene: TRBD1
v_gene: TRBV9
abundance: NA
j_gene: TRBJ1-2
CDR3aa: CASSAYPGTGGSWYRGYTF
CDR3nt: TGTGCCAGCAGCGCATACCCCGGGACAGGGGGCTCCTGGTATCGAGGCTACACCTTC

d_gene: TRBD1
v_gene: TRBV28
abundance: few
j_gene: TRBJ1-1
CDR3aa: CASRLSDREHTEAFF
CDR3nt: TGTGCCAGCAGATTATCTGACAGGGAACACACTGAAGCTTTCTTT

d_gene: NA
v_gene: TRBV6-5
abundance: NA
j_gene: TRBJ1-1
CDR3aa: CASSYGGGGLNTEAFF
CDR3nt: TGTGCCAGCAGTTATGGAGGGGGGGGTTTGAACACTGAAGCTTTCTTT

d_gene: TRBD1
v_gene: TRBV19
abundance: NA
j_gene: TRBJ1-6
CDR3aa: CASCPGTGDSPLHF
CDR3nt: TGTGCCAGCTGTCCCGGGACAGGGGATTCACCCCTCCACTTT

d_gene: TRBD1
v_gene: TRBV29-1
abundance: NA
j_gene: TRBJ1-2
CDR3aa: CSVGTGLGTNYGYTF
CDR3nt: TGCAGCGTTGGGACAGGTTTGGGTACTAACTATGGCTACACCTTC

d_gene: TRBD1
v_gene: TRBV6-5
abundance: NA
j_gene: TRBJ1-3
CDR3aa: CASSPGTGAGNTIYF
CDR3nt: TGTGCCAGCAGTCCCGGGACAGGGGCTGGAAACACCATATATTTT

d_gene: NA
v_gene: TRBV12-3/TRBV12-4
abundance: NA
j_gene: TRBJ1-3
CDR3aa: CASSFLNTIYF
CDR3nt: TGTGCCAGCAGTTTCTTAAACACCATATATTTT

d_gene: NA
v_gene: TRBV19
abundance: NA
j_gene: TRBJ1-5
CDR3aa: CASSYTGASNQPQHF
CDR3nt: TGTGCCAGTAGTTACACAGGAGCTAGCAATCAGCCCCAGCATTTT

d_gene: TRBD1
v_gene: TRBV6-2/TRBV6-3
abundance: NA
j_gene: TRBJ1-2
CDR3aa: CASSYRDSYGYTF
CDR3nt: TGTGCCAGCAGTTACAGGGACAGCTATGGCTACACCTTC

d_gene: NA
v_gene: TRBV6-2/TRBV6-3
abundance: few
j_gene: TRBJ2-1
CDR3aa: CASSYSAIEGEQFF
CDR3nt: TGTGCCAGCAGTTACTCCGCGATAGAGGGTGAGCAGTTCTTC

d_gene: NA
v_gene: TRBV7-2
abundance: once
j_gene: TRBJ1-6
CDR3aa: CASSLASGSYNSPLHF
CDR3nt: TGTGCCAGCAGCTTAGCATCAGGCTCCTATAATTCACCCCTCCACTTT

d_gene: NA
v_gene: TRBV3-1/TRBV3-2
abundance: NA
j_gene: TRBJ1-2
CDR3aa: CASSQEGRGGYTF
CDR3nt: TGTGCCAGCAGCCAAGAGGGGAGGGGTGGCTACACCTTC

d_gene: NA
v_gene: TRBV28
abundance: NA
j_gene: TRBJ1-1
CDR3aa: CASAGGRTEAFF
CDR3nt: TGTGCCAGCGCGGGAGGGCGGACTGAAGCTTTCTTT

d_gene: NA
v_gene: TRBV7-2
abundance: NA
j_gene: TRBJ2-1
CDR3aa: CASSLEGGPYNEQFF
CDR3nt: TGTGCCAGCAGCTTAGAGGGGGGGCCGTACAATGAGCAGTTCTTC

d_gene: NA
v_gene: TRBV11-2
abundance: NA
j_gene: TRBJ2-5
CDR3aa: CASSLDLHQETQYF
CDR3nt: TGTGCCAGCAGCTTAGATTTACATCAAGAGACCCAGTACTTC

d_gene: NA
v_gene: TRBV10-1
abundance: NA
j_gene: TRBJ2-3
CDR3aa: CASRAHGTDTQYF
CDR3nt: TGCGCCAGCAGGGCCCATGGCACAGATACGCAGTATTTT

d_gene: TRBD2
v_gene: TRBV19
abundance: NA
j_gene: TRBJ2-3
CDR3aa: CASSTGSGGAADTQYF
CDR3nt: TGTGCCAGTAGTACCGGTAGCGGGGGGGCCGCAGATACGCAGTATTTT

d_gene: TRBD1
v_gene: TRBV16
abundance: NA
j_gene: TRBJ2-7
CDR3aa: CASSPGTGLAYEQYF
CDR3nt: TGTGCCAGCAGCCCTGGGACAGGGCTAGCCTACGAGCAGTACTTC

d_gene: NA
v_gene: TRBV7-2
abundance: NA
j_gene: TRBJ1-6
CDR3aa: CASSPSPQRTSYNSPLHF
CDR3nt: TGTGCCAGCAGCCCCTCACCGCAGCGGACCTCCTATAATTCACCCCTCCACTTT

d_gene: NA
v_gene: TRBV4-3
abundance: few
j_gene: TRBJ2-3
CDR3aa: CASSPLRGDTQYF
CDR3nt: TGCGCCAGCAGCCCTCTCCGGGGGGATACGCAGTATTTT

d_gene: TRBD2
v_gene: TRBV7-8
abundance: few
j_gene: TRBJ2-1
CDR3aa: CASSKTSGGIHEQFF
CDR3nt: TGTGCCAGCAGCAAAACTAGCGGGGGGATCCATGAGCAGTTCTTC

d_gene: TRBD2
v_gene: TRBV4-3
abundance: NA
j_gene: TRBJ2-1
CDR3aa: CASSQSLAGGPNEQFF
CDR3nt: TGCGCCAGCAGCCAATCCCTAGCGGGGGGGCCAAATGAGCAGTTCTTC

d_gene: NA
v_gene: TRBV18
abundance: NA
j_gene: TRBJ2-7
CDR3aa: CASSPRRVYEQYF
CDR3nt: TGTGCCAGCTCACCACGTCGGGTTTACGAGCAGTACTTC

d_gene: TRBD2
v_gene: TRBV7-6
abundance: NA
j_gene: TRBJ2-4
CDR3aa: CASSPARGASWSKNIQYF
CDR3nt: TGTGCCAGCAGCCCCGCGCGGGGGGCTTCATGGTCCAAAAACATTCAGTACTTC

d_gene: TRBD2
v_gene: TRBV5-1
abundance: NA
j_gene: TRBJ2-1
CDR3aa: CASSPPGLAPNEQFF
CDR3nt: TGCGCCAGCAGCCCTCCGGGACTAGCCCCAAATGAGCAGTTCTTC

d_gene: NA
v_gene: TRBV7-9
abundance: NA
j_gene: TRBJ1-1
CDR3aa: CASKTTSASTEAFF
CDR3nt: TGTGCCAGCAAAACCACCTCGGCTAGCACTGAAGCTTTCTTT

d_gene: NA
v_gene: TRBV7-3
abundance: few
j_gene: TRBJ1-5
CDR3aa: CASSLGPNQPQHF
CDR3nt: TGTGCCAGCAGCTTAGGCCCCAATCAGCCCCAGCATTTT

d_gene: TRBD1
v_gene: TRBV5-1
abundance: NA
j_gene: TRBJ1-1
CDR3aa: CASSLEDRDTEAFF
CDR3nt: TGCGCCAGCAGCTTGGAGGACAGGGACACTGAAGCTTTCTTT

d_gene: NA
v_gene: TRBV30
abundance: NA
j_gene: TRBJ1-1
CDR3aa: CAWSEANWGVGTEAFF
CDR3nt: TGTGCCTGGAGCGAAGCCAATTGGGGGGTCGGCACTGAAGCTTTCTTT

d_gene: NA
v_gene: TRBV18
abundance: NA
j_gene: TRBJ2-1
CDR3aa: CASSLKTGGDEQFF
CDR3nt: TGTGCCAGCTCACTAAAGACTGGGGGCGATGAGCAGTTCTTC

d_gene: TRBD1
v_gene: TRBV19
abundance: NA
j_gene: TRBJ2-2
CDR3aa: CASSIEVPWTGGTGELFF
CDR3nt: TGTGCCAGTAGTATTGAGGTGCCATGGACAGGGGGCACCGGGGAGCTGTTTTTT

d_gene: NA
v_gene: TRBV6-5
abundance: NA
j_gene: TRBJ2-2
CDR3aa: CASSQLSPGTGELFF
CDR3nt: TGTGCCAGCAGTCAGCTCTCTCCGGGGACCGGGGAGCTGTTTTTT

d_gene: NA
v_gene: TRBV4-1
abundance: once
j_gene: TRBJ1-1
CDR3aa: CASSQDSARPNTEAFF
CDR3nt: TGCGCCAGCAGCCAAGATTCGGCCAGGCCGAACACTGAAGCTTTCTTT

d_gene: NA
v_gene: TRBV5-6
abundance: NA
j_gene: TRBJ1-2
CDR3aa: CASSLVSNYGYTF
CDR3nt: TGTGCCAGCAGCTTGGTATCTAACTATGGCTACACCTTC

d_gene: TRBD1
v_gene: TRBV7-9
abundance: NA
j_gene: TRBJ2-1
CDR3aa: CASSSGQGVWSYNEQFF
CDR3nt: TGTGCCAGCAGCTCGGGACAGGGGGTTTGGAGCTACAATGAGCAGTTCTTC

d_gene: NA
v_gene: TRBV30
abundance: NA
j_gene: TRBJ1-1
CDR3aa: CAWKGGVEAFF
CDR3nt: TGTGCCTGGAAAGGGGGGGTTGAAGCTTTCTTT

d_gene: TRBD2
v_gene: TRBV18
abundance: NA
j_gene: TRBJ2-1
CDR3aa: CASSRQTSGGYNEQFF
CDR3nt: TGTGCCAGCTCACGACAGACTAGCGGGGGGTACAATGAGCAGTTCTTC

d_gene: NA
v_gene: TRBV12-3/TRBV12-4
abundance: NA
j_gene: TRBJ1-1
CDR3aa: CASSPQGNTEAFF
CDR3nt: TGTGCCAGCAGTCCCCAGGGGAACACTGAAGCTTTCTTT

d_gene: NA
v_gene: TRBV6-5
abundance: NA
j_gene: TRBJ1-1
CDR3aa: CAILDRQNTEAFF
CDR3nt: TGTGCCATCTTAGACAGACAGAACACTGAAGCTTTCTTT

d_gene: TRBD1
v_gene: TRBV5-4
abundance: NA
j_gene: TRBJ2-7
CDR3aa: CASSLQGVSYEQYF
CDR3nt: TGTGCCAGCAGCTTGCAGGGGGTCTCCTACGAGCAGTACTTC

d_gene: NA
v_gene: TRBV30
abundance: NA
j_gene: TRBJ1-1
CDR3aa: CAWTAMGARAFF
CDR3nt: TGTGCCTGGACTGCTATGGGGGCGCGAGCTTTCTTT

d_gene: NA
v_gene: TRBV2
abundance: NA
j_gene: TRBJ1-1
CDR3aa: CASSTNQQSGTEAFF
CDR3nt: TGTGCCAGCAGTACCAACCAGCAGTCGGGTACTGAAGCTTTCTTT

d_gene: TRBD2
v_gene: TRBV13
abundance: NA
j_gene: TRBJ2-7
CDR3aa: CASSLGRVAGPYEQYF
CDR3nt: TGTGCCAGCAGCTTAGGTAGAGTAGCGGGGCCCTACGAGCAGTACTTC

d_gene: NA
v_gene: TRBV5-6
abundance: few
j_gene: TRBJ1-4
CDR3aa: CASSPNQPGFGKLFF
CDR3nt: TGTGCCAGCAGCCCCAATCAGCCGGGGTTTGGAAAACTGTTTTTT

d_gene: NA
v_gene: TRBV7-2
abundance: NA
j_gene: TRBJ2-5
CDR3aa: CASSLELGEPQYF
CDR3nt: TGTGCCAGCAGCTTAGAGTTAGGAGAGCCCCAGTACTTC

d_gene: TRBD1
v_gene: TRBV7-9
abundance: few
j_gene: TRBJ1-6
CDR3aa: CASSRGQGYNSPLHF
CDR3nt: TGTGCCAGCAGTCGAGGACAGGGCTATAATTCACCCCTCCACTTT

d_gene: NA
v_gene: TRBV7-9
abundance: NA
j_gene: TRBJ1-2
CDR3aa: CASSPDGQSNYGYTF
CDR3nt: TGTGCCAGCAGCCCAGACGGACAGTCTAACTATGGCTACACCTTC

d_gene: TRBD1
v_gene: TRBV6-2/TRBV6-3
abundance: NA
j_gene: TRBJ2-5
CDR3aa: CASSYRQGETQYF
CDR3nt: TGTGCCAGCAGTTATCGACAGGGGGAGACCCAGTACTTC

d_gene: NA
v_gene: TRBV6-5
abundance: NA
j_gene: TRBJ2-5
CDR3aa: CASSPRGTQYF
CDR3nt: TGTGCCAGCAGCCCCAGGGGGACCCAGTACTTC